These 24 T cell receptor beta chains were sequenced from one sample in a study of cytomegalovirus exposure and HLA in healthy donors. This PCR relied on a set of 60 Vbeta primers and 13 Jbeta primers. The repertoire was sequenced with immunoSEQ multiplex PCR; TCRdb's copy has only in-frame clones and lacks some. Among approximately 110,000 clones listed, around three quarters were seen once. Sequences were obtained from PBMCs. The receptors were sampled from a woman aged 40 to 50 in good health and CMV-seronegative.

This sequence joins TRBV29-1 and TRBJ2-3, with 8 bases fitting TRBD1. This CDR3 is 14 amino acids long. Germline CDR1 is SQVTM and CDR2 is ANQGSEA. Losses at the gene ends were 8 bases for V and 0 bases for J; bases not matched to a gene: 7. This CDR3 reads CSLRTGTSTDTQYF. CDR3 bases: TGCAGCCTACGGACAGGGACTAGCACAGATACGCAGTATTTT.

The chain is built from TRBV5-1 and TRBJ2-7, with 10 nucleotides matching TRBD2. Germline V gene data show CDR1 as SGHRS and CDR2 as YFSETQ. The V segment lost 2 bases and the J segment 3 bases; nucleotides outside the gene matches: 5. The CDR3 sequence is 15 residues long. The CDR3 region is CASSFRTSGYYEQYF. The CDR3 DNA sequence: TGCGCCAGCAGCTTTCGGACTAGCGGTTACTACGAGCAGTACTTC.

About this clone itself: At one boundary the junction diverges from the germline segment, which might be a read error. The chain is built from TRBV7-9 and TRBJ2-4, with 8 nucleotides matching TRBD1. Germline V gene data show CDR1 as SEHNR and CDR2 as FQNEAQ (reference sequence). The CDR3 is 13 residues long. The CDR3 coding sequence is TGTTCCAGCAGCTTAGAACAGGGGGGCATTCAGTACTTC. It encodes CSSSLEQGGIQYF. The full variable domain, completed using reference TRBV7-9 and TRBJ2-4, is DTGVSQNPRHKITKRGQNVTFRCDPISEHNRLYWYRQTLGQGPEFLTYFQNEAQLEKSRLLSDRFSAERPKGSFSTLEIQRTEQGDSAMYLCSSSLEQGGIQYFGAGTRLSVL.

The genes are TRBV6-4 and TRBJ2-1; no clear D gene. V was cut by 0 bases and J by 10 bases, with 10 bases left in between. Per the germline V gene, CDR1 is MRHNA and CDR2 is SNTAGT. This CDR3 is built from 13 residues. CDR3 bases: TGTGCCAGCAGTGACTCCCCCTTTAGCGAGCAGTTCTTC. Translating gives CASSDSPFSEQFF.

The chain combines TRBV7-6 with TRBJ1-6; a possible D gene is TRBD1 (6 bases). The V and J ends lost 2 bases and 7 bases respectively, with 9 bases between them. Germline V gene lookup returns CDR1 SGHVS and CDR2 FNYEAQ. The CDR3 spans 14 residues. The CDR3 is CASSLQGRNSPLHF. The CDR3 nucleotides read TGTGCCAGCAGCTTACAGGGGCGAAATTCACCCCTCCACTTT.

The gene calls are TRBV6-6 and TRBJ1-6; D is ambiguous. V lost 9 bases and J 6 bases, leaving 12 bases between the germline ends. Germline lookup yields CDR1 MNHNY and CDR2 SVGAGI (reference sequence). CDR3 length equals 13 residues. The CDR3 reads CASTRGANSPLHF. CDR3 DNA sequence: TGTGCCAGTACCCGGGGTGCTAATTCACCCCTCCACTTT.

The chain combines TRBV29-1 with TRBJ2-1; possible D gene TRBD2, 6 bases. V lost 8 bases and J 1 base, leaving 15 bases between the germline ends. The CDR3 consists of 14 residues. From germline, CDR1 is SQVTM and CDR2 ANQGSEA. The CDR3 DNA reads TGCAGCACTCTGGGCGGGGTGTCCTACAATGAGCAGTTCTTC. It translates to CSTLGGVSYNEQFF.

The chain carries TRBV7-2 and TRBJ2-7; D is possibly TRBD2 (6 bases). Trimming took 3 bases from V and 4 from J, leaving 13 bases between them. The germline CDR1 and CDR2 sequences are SGHTA and FQGNSA. CDR3 length: 14 amino acids. The CDR3 region has the DNA TGTGCCAGCAGCTTTCCGGGGGAGTTGTACGAGCAGTACTTC. This codes for CASSFPGELYEQYF.

V gene TRBV4-3 combines with J gene TRBJ1-4, with 7 bases aligning to TRBD1. Germline V gene sequence: CDR1 LGHNA, CDR2 YSLEER. The J segment lost 0 bases and the V segment lost 0 bases, leaving 4 bases of the junction unmatched. The CDR3 is 17 amino acids. The CDR3 loop is CASSQDTQGATNEKLFF. The CDR3 DNA reads TGCGCCAGCAGCCAAGATACCCAGGGGGCAACTAATGAAAAACTGTTTTTT.

The V call is TRBV19, the J call TRBJ2-2; maybe TRBD2 (5 bases). The CDR3 is 14 residues long. Trimming shortened V by 7 bases and J by 4 bases, and 13 bases separated the two germline ends. CDR1 LNHDA and CDR2 SQIVND come from the germline V gene (reference sequence). CDR3 nucleotides: TGTGCCAGTATTGGGAGAGGGTTCACCGGGGAGCTGTTTTTT. It codes for CASIGRGFTGELFF.

This clone has more than one count but fewer than ten. DNA for the CDR3: TGTGCCACCGGGACTAGCGGGAGCTCGGTGCCAGAGACCCAGTACTTC. Translation: CATGTSGSSVPETQYF. V usage is TRBV19 and J usage is TRBJ2-5; 14 nucleotides match TRBD2. J was trimmed by 4 bases and V by 10 bases; bases with no gene match: 11. The CDR3 runs 16 residues. Germline V gene lookup returns CDR1 LNHDA and CDR2 SQIVND (reference sequence).

The J gene is TRBJ2-5, the V gene TRBV5-1, with 7 nucleotides matching TRBD1. Trimming removed 2 bases from V and 4 bases from J; junction bases left unmatched: 5. Germline CDR1 reads SGHRS; CDR2 reads YFSETQ. The length of the CDR3 is 14 residues. The CDR3 spells CASSLGGWGETQYF. In DNA, the CDR3 is TGCGCCAGCAGCTTAGGGGGCTGGGGAGAGACCCAGTACTTC.

This chain uses TRBV4-2 with TRBJ1-3; D uncertain. The CDR3 sequence is 17 residues long. Germline loops: CDR1 LGHNA, CDR2 YNFKEQ. V shed 0 bases and J shed 1 base, with 13 bases lying between them. CDR3 region: CASSQDLTLRSGNTIYF. In DNA form, the CDR3 reads TGTGCCAGCAGCCAAGATTTAACCCTACGATCTGGAAACACCATATATTTT.

The V and J genes are TRBV5-6 and TRBJ2-7; weak D call: TRBD1 (6 bases). The CDR3 sequence is 13 residues long. Germline assignment: CDR1 SGHDT and CDR2 YYEEEE. Deletions cut 6 bases from V and 1 base from J, with 11 bases between. CDR3 protein: CASTWDTSYEQYF. DNA for the CDR3: TGTGCCAGCACCTGGGACACGTCCTACGAGCAGTACTTC.

The gene calls are TRBV18 and TRBJ1-2; D may be TRBD1 (6 bases). Germline V CDR1 and CDR2: KGHSH, LQKENI. The CDR3 runs to 13 residues. Trimming removed 4 bases from V and 8 bases from J, with 14 bases in between. The CDR3 coding sequence is TGTGCCAGCTCACTCACCTCAGGGGAGGGCTACACCTTC. It translates to CASSLTSGEGYTF.

As concerns this clone: The same CDR3 is also encoded by other DNA sequences in this sample. V is TRBV6-5 and J is TRBJ2-7; 7 nucleotides line up with TRBD2. There are 14 residues in the CDR3. Germline assignment: CDR1 MNHEY and CDR2 SVGAGI. With V trimmed by 2 bases and J by 2 bases, 3 bases remained unmatched. DNA of the CDR3: TGTGCCAGCAGTTACGGGGGGGGGACCTACGAGCAGTACTTC. It is translated as CASSYGGGTYEQYF.

V gene TRBV27 combines with J gene TRBJ2-7; the D gene is possibly TRBD1 (5 bases). CDR1 is MNHEY and CDR2 is SMNVEV in the germline V gene (reference sequence). The V end was cut by 2 bases, the J end by 2 bases, with 13 bases between. The CDR3 totals 15 residues. CDR3 region: CASSLIPQAPYEQYF. Here the CDR3 DNA reads TGTGCCAGCAGTTTAATCCCACAGGCCCCCTACGAGCAGTACTTC.

The rearrangement joins TRBV11-2 to TRBJ1-2, with TRBD1 matching over 7 bases. CDR3 length: 11 residues. V was pared by 5 bases and J by 13 bases, with 7 bases of the junction left unmatched. Per the germline V gene, CDR1 is SGHAT and CDR2 is FQNNGV. The CDR3 coding sequence is TGTGCCAGCAGCCAGGGACAGTCTTGCACCTTC. Translated, it gives CASSQGQSCTF.

This sequence joins TRBV5-1 and TRBJ2-1; D uncertain. The CDR3 extends over 14 amino acids. V lost 1 base to trimming and J lost 0 bases, with 5 bases between them. The germline V gene encodes CDR1 SGHRS and CDR2 YFSETQ. The CDR3 reads CASSLTSSYNEQFF. DNA for the CDR3: TGCGCCAGCAGCTTGACAAGCTCCTACAATGAGCAGTTCTTC.

The chain recombines TRBV30 with TRBJ2-6, with 7 bases lining up with TRBD1. The CDR3 totals 15 residues. Germline values: CDR1 GTSNPN, CDR2 SVGIG (reference sequence). The J segment lost 0 bases and the V segment lost 2 bases, leaving 1 base of the junction unmatched. The CDR3 loop reads CAWSHRGSGANVLTF. In nucleotides, the CDR3 is TGTGCCTGGAGTCACAGGGGCTCTGGGGCCAACGTCCTGACTTTC.

V is TRBV28 and J is TRBJ1-5; D is ambiguous. This CDR3 spans 16 amino acids. The V end lost 5 bases, the J end lost 0 bases, and 14 bases lay between the germline ends. Germline V gene lookup returns CDR1 MDHEN and CDR2 SYDVKM. CDR3 sequence: CASSPDSLYSNQPQHF. CDR3 coding DNA: TGTGCCAGCAGTCCAGATTCCTTATATAGCAATCAGCCCCAGCATTTT. The full variable domain, in which reference TRBV28 and TRBJ1-5 provide the parts outside the CDR3, is DVKVTQSSRYLVKRTGEKVFLECVQDMDHENMFWYRQDPGLGLRLIYFSYDVKMKEKGDIPEGYSVSREKKERFSLILESASTNQTSMYLCASSPDSLYSNQPQHFGDGTRLSIL.

The gene calls are TRBV30 and TRBJ2-7, with a tentative D call TRBD2 (6 bases). Germline CDR1 and CDR2: GTSNPN and SVGIG (reference sequence). CDR3 size: 17 residues. Trimming cost V 3 bases and J 5 bases, with 26 bases left between them. The CDR3 sequence is CAWRAPGVGGPAHEQYF. The CDR3 DNA follows: TGTGCCTGGAGAGCCCCAGGAGTGGGGGGTCCGGCCCACGAGCAGTACTTC.

This clone appeared a few times. V gene TRBV9 combines with J gene TRBJ2-7; D gene unclear. Germline CDR1 SGDLS, CDR2 YYNGEE. This CDR3 has 13 residues. V dropped 0 bases and J dropped 2 bases, with 6 bases sitting between them. The CDR3, as DNA: TGTGCCAGCAGCGTAGACGTAGCCTACGAGCAGTACTTC. It specifies CASSVDVAYEQYF.

The rearrangement uses TRBV7-2 and TRBJ2-1; maybe TRBD1 (5 bases). This CDR3 is 14 amino acids long. Germline assignment: CDR1 SGHTA and CDR2 FQGNSA. V lost 1 base and J lost 5, with 9 bases in between. CDR3 DNA sequence: TGTGCCAGCAGCTTAGGGAGACAGAACAATGAGCAGTTCTTC. Encoded protein: CASSLGRQNNEQFF.